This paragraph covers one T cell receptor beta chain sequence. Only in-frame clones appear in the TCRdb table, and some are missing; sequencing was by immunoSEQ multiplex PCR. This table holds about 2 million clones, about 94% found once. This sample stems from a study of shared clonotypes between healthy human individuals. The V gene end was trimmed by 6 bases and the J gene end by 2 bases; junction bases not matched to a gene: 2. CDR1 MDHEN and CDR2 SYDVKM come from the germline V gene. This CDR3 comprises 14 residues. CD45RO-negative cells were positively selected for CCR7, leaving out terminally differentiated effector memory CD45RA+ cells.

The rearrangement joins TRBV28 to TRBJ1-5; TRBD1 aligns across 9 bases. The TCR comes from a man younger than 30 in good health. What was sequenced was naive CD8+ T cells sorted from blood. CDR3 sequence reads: CASRDRGGNQPQHF. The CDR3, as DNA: TGTGCCAGCAGGGACAGGGGAGGCAATCAGCCCCAGCATTTT.